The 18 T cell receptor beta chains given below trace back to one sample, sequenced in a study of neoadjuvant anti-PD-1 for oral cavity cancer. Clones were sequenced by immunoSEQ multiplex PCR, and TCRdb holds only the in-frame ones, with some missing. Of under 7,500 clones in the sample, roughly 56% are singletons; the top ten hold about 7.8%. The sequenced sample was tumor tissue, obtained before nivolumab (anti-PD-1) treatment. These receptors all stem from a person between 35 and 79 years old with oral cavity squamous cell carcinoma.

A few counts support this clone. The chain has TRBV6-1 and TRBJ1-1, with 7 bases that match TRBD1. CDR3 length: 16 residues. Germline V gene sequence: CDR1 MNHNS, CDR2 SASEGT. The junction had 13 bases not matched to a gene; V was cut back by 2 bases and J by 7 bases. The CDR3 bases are TGTGCCAGCAGTGAAAAAATCGGAGGGGGCGTCAATGAAGCTTTCTTT. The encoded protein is CASSEKIGGGVNEAFF.

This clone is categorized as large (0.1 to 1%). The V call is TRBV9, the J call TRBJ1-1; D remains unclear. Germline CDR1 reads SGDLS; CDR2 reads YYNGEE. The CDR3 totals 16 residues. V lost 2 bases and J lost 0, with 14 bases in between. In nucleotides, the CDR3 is TGTGCCAGCAGCGTGGCCCCGGGATTCTTGAACACTGAAGCTTTCTTT. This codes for CASSVAPGFLNTEAFF.

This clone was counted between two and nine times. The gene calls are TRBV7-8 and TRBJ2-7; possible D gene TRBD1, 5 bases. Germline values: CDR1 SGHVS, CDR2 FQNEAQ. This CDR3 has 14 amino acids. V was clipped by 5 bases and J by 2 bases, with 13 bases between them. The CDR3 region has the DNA TGTGCCAGCAGCCCCAGGGCACCCCCCTACGAGCAGTACTTC. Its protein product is CASSPRAPPYEQYF.

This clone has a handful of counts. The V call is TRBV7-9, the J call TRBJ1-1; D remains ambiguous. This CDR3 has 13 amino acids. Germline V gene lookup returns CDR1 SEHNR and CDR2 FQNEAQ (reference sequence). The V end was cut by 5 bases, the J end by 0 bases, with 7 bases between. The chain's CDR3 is CASSPVLNTEAFF. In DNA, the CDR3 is TGTGCCAGCAGCCCAGTATTGAACACTGAAGCTTTCTTT.

This CDR3 is CASSVSWRSGANVLTF. The CDR3 nucleotides read TGTGCCAGCAGTGTGTCTTGGAGATCTGGGGCCAACGTCCTGACTTTC. V is TRBV27 and J is TRBJ2-6; D is unclear. The V and J ends lost 5 bases and 1 base respectively, with 12 bases between them. The germline V gene has CDR1 MNHEY and CDR2 SMNVEV (reference sequence). The CDR3 is 16 residues long. Looking up the rest from reference TRBV27 and TRBJ2-6 gives the full variable domain: EAQVTQNPRYLITVTGKKLTVTCSQNMNHEYMSWYRQDPGLGLRQIYYSMNVEVTDKGDVPEGYKVSRKEKRNFPLILESPSPNQTSLYFCASSVSWRSGANVLTFGAGSRLTVL.

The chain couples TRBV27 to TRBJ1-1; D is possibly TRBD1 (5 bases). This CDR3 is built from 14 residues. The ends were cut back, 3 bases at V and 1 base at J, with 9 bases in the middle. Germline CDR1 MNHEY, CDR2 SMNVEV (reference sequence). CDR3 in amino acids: CASSLWGSNTEAFF. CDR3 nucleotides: TGTGCCAGCAGTTTGTGGGGGTCGAACACTGAAGCTTTCTTT.

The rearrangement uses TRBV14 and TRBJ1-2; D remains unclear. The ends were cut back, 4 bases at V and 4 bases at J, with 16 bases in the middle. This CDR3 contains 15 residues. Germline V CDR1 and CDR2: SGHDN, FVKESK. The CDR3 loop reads CASSPVHGALYGYTF. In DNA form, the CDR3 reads TGTGCCAGCAGCCCCGTTCACGGCGCCCTCTATGGCTACACCTTC.

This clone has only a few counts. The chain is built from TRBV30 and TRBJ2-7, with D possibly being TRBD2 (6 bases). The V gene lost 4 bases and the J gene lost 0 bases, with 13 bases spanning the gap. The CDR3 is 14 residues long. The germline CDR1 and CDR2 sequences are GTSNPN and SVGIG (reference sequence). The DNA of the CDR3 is TGTGCCTGGACTAAGACTAGGAGCTCCTACGAGCAGTACTTC. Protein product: CAWTKTRSSYEQYF.

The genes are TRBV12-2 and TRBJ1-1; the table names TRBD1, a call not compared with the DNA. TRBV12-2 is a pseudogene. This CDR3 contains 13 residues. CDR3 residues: CASRPYMNTEAFF. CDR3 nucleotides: TGTGCAAGTCGCCCGTACATGAACACTGAAGCTTTCTTT.

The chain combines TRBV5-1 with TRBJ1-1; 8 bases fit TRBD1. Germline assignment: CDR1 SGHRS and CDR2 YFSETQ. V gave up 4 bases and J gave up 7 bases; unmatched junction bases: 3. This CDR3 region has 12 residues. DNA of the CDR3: TGCGCCAGCAGCGCAGGACAGGGTGAAGCTTTCTTT. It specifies CASSAGQGEAFF.

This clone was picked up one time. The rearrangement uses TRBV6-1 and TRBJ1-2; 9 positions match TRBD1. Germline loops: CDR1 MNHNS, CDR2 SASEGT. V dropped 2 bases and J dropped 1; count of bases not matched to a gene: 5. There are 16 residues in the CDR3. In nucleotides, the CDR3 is TGTGCCAGCAGTGAATTCGGGACAGGGATTAACTATGGCTACACCTTC. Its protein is CASSEFGTGINYGYTF.

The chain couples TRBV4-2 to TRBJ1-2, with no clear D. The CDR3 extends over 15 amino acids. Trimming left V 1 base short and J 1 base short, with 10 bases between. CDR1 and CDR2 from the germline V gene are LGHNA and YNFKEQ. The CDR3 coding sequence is TGTGCCAGCAGCCAAGCTAACAGTAATAACTATGGCTACACCTTC. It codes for CASSQANSNNYGYTF.

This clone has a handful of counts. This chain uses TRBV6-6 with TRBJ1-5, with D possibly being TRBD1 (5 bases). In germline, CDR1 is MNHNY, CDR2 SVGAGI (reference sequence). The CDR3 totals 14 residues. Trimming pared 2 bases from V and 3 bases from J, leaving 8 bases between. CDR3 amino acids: CASSYGGYNQPQHF. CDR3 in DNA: TGTGCCAGCAGTTACGGGGGTTACAATCAGCCCCAGCATTTT.

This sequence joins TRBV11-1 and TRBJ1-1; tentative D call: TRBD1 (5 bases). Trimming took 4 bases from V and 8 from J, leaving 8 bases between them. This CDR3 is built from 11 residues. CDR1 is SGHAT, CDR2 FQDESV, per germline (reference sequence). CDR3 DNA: TGTGCCAGCAGCTGGGAGGGGGAAGCTTTCTTT. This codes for CASSWEGEAFF.

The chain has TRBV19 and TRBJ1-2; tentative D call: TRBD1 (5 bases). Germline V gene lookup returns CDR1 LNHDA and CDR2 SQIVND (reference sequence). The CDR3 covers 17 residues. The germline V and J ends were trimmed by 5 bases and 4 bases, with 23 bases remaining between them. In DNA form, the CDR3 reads TGTGCCAGTAGTGCAGGGATCCTTCTTTATTCCTCCTATGGCTACACCTTC. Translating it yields CASSAGILLYSSYGYTF. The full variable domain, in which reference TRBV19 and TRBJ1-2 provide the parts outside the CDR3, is DGGITQSPKYLFRKEGQNVTLSCEQNLNHDAMYWYRQDPGQGLRLIYYSQIVNDFQKGDIAEGYSVSREKKESFPLTVTSAQKNPTAFYLCASSAGILLYSSYGYTFGSGTRLTVV.

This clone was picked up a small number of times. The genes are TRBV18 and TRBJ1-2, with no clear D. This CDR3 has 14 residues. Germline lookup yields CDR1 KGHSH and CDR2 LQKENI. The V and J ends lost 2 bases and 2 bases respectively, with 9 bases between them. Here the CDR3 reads CASSPGPENYGYTF. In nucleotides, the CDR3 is TGTGCCAGCTCACCAGGGCCGGAAAACTATGGCTACACCTTC.

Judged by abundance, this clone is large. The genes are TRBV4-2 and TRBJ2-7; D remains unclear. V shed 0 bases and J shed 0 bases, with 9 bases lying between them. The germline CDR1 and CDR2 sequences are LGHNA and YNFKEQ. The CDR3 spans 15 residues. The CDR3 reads CASSQEYADSYEQYF. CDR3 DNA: TGTGCCAGCAGCCAAGAGTATGCAGACTCCTACGAGCAGTACTTC.

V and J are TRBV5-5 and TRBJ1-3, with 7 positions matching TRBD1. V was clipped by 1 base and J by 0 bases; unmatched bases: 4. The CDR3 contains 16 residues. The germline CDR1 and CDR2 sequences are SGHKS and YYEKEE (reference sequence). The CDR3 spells CASSLTGQNSGNTIYF. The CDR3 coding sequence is TGTGCCAGCAGCTTGACGGGACAGAACTCTGGAAACACCATATATTTT. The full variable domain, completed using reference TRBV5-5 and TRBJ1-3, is DAGVTQSPTHLIKTRGQQVTLRCSPISGHKSVSWYQQVLGQGPQFIFQYYEKEERGRGNFPDRFSARQFPNYSSELNVNALLLGDSALYLCASSLTGQNSGNTIYFGEGSWLTVV.